This T cell receptor (beta chain) was captured in a study of shared clonotypes between healthy human individuals. General study points: Unshared clonotypes carried lower generation probabilities than those common to all four donors.

Sorted-subset replicate PCR reactions contained 200 ng DNA, corresponding to approximately 30,000 T cell genomes. Libraries were prepared by immunoSEQ multiplex PCR; TCRdb keeps only in-frame clonotypes and omits some of them. The sample yields 500,000 to 550,000 clones, 95% to 96% seen once. Points on this clone: Antigen: not known.

Donors were healthy HIV-negative adults without recent acute infections or vaccinations. CD4+ cells underwent separation, giving CD45RA+ naive and CD45RA-negative memory subsets. The clonotype was recovered from a woman in her 30s in good health. Source material: naive CD4+ T cells sorted from blood. Subset: CD45RA+ positively selected.

As DNA, the CDR3 is TGTGCCAGCAGTTTATTCGGAGGGGTCTACGAGCAGTACTTC. Protein: CASSLFGGVYEQYF. The chain joins TRBV28 to TRBJ2-7; D perhaps matches TRBD2 (6 bases). Trimming removed 1 base at V and 3 bases at J, with 10 bases between. CDR1 and CDR2 from the germline V gene are MDHEN and SYDVKM. The CDR3 has 14 amino acids.